This section outlines one T cell receptor (beta chain) sequence together with its context. The sample originates from a study of T cell responses to AZD1222 COVID-19 vaccine. Repertoires were generated with immunoSEQ multiplex PCR, while TCRdb's copy carries only in-frame clones and drops some. The profile covers 95,000 to 110,000 clones, with more than 75% appearing a single time and roughly 21% taken by the ten largest. The CDR3 extends over 15 amino acids. V gave up 6 bases and J gave up 7 bases, with 19 bases separating them. Germline CDR1 and CDR2: MNHEY and SVGAGI. The J gene is TRBJ1-5, the V gene TRBV6-5; TRBD1 is a possible D gene (5 bases). The material was peripheral blood, obtained on day 0 of AZD1222 vaccination. This TCR came from an adult in good health. Written as DNA, the CDR3 is TGTGCCAGCAGCAGAACGGACACCGCGGACCAGCCCCAGCATTTT. Translated: CASSRTDTADQPQHF.